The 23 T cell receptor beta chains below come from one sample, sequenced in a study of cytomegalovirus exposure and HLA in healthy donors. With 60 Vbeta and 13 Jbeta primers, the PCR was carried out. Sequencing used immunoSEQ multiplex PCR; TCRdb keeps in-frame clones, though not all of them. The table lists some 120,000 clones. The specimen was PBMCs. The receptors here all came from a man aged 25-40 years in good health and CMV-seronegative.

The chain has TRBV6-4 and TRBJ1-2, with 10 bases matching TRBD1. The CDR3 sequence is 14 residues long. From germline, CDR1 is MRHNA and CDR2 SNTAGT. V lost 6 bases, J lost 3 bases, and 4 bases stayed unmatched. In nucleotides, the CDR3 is TGTGCCAGCAGAGCCGGACAGGGGGACTATGGCTACACCTTC. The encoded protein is CASRAGQGDYGYTF.

The CDR3: CASSENTAQLNTEAFF. The CDR3, as DNA: TGCGCCAGCAGCGAAAATACGGCACAGTTGAACACTGAAGCTTTCTTT. This sequence joins TRBV4-1 and TRBJ1-1; D unclear. Germline assignment: CDR1 MGHRA and CDR2 YSYEKL. Trimming cost V 5 bases and J 0 bases, with 16 bases left between them. The CDR3 is 16 residues long.

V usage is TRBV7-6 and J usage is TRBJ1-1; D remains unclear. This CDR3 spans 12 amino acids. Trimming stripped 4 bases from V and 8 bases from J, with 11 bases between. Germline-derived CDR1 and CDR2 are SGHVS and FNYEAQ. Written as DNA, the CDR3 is TGTGCCAGCAGCTCCTATTTTAGCGAAGCTTTCTTT. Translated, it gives CASSSYFSEAFF.

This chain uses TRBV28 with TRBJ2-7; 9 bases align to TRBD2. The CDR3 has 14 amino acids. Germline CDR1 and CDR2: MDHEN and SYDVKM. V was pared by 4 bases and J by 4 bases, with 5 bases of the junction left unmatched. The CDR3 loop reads CASSSASGDYEQYF. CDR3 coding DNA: TGTGCCAGCAGTTCGGCTAGCGGGGATTACGAGCAGTACTTC.

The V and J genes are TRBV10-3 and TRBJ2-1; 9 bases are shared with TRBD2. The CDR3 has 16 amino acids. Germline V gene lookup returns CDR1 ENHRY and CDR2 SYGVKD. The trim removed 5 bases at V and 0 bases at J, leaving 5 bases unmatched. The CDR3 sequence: CAISPTSGNSYNEQFF. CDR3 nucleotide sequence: TGTGCCATCAGTCCGACTAGCGGAAACTCCTACAATGAGCAGTTCTTC.

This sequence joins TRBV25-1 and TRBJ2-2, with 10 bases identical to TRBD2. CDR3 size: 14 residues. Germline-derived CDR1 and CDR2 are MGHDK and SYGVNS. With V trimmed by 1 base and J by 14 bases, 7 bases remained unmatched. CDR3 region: CASSESRLAGDLFF. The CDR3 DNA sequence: TGTGCCAGCAGTGAATCAAGGCTAGCGGGAGACCTGTTTTTT.

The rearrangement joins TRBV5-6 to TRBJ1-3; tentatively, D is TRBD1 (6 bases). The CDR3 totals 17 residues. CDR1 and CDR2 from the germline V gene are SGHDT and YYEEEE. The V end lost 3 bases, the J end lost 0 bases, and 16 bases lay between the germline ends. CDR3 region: CASSSLPGHFSGNTIYF. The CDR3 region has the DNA TGTGCCAGCAGCTCGCTTCCGGGACACTTCTCTGGAAACACCATATATTTT.

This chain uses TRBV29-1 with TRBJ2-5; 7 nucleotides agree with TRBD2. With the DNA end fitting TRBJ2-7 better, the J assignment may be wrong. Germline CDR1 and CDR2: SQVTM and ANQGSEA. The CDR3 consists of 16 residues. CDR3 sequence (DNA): TGCAGCGTGGGTGGGACTACCGAACCTTACTCCTACGAGCAGTACTTC. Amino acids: CSVGGTTEPYSYEQYF.

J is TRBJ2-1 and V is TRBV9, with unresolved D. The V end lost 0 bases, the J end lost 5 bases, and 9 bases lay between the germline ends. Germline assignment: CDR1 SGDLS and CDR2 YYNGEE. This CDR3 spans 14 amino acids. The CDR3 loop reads CASSVDPGNNEQFF. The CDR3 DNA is TGTGCCAGCAGCGTAGATCCAGGAAACAATGAGCAGTTCTTC. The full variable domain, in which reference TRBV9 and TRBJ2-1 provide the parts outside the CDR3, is DSGVTQTPKHLITATGQRVTLRCSPRSGDLSVYWYQQSLDQGLQFLIQYYNGEERAKGNILERFSAQQFPDLHSELNLSSLELGDSALYFCASSVDPGNNEQFFGPGTRLTVL.

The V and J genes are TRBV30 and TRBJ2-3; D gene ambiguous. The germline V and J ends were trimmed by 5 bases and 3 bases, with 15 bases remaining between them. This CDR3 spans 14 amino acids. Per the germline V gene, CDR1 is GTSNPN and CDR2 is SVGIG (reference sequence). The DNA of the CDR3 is TGTGCCTGGGGCCAGCGCCCGTTAACAGATACGCAGTATTTT. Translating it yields CAWGQRPLTDTQYF.

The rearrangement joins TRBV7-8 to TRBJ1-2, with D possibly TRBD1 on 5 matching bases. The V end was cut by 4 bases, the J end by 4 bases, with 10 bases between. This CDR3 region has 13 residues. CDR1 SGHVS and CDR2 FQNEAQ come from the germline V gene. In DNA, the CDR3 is TGTGCCAGCAGCTGGCAGGGTGCCTATGGCTACACCTTC. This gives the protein CASSWQGAYGYTF.

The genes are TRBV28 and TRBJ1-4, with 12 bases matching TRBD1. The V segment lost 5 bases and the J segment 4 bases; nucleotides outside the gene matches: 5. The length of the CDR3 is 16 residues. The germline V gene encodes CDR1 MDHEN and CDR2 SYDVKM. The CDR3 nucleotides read TGTGCCAGCAGTCTAGGGACAGGGGGCTATAATGAAAAACTGTTTTTT. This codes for CASSLGTGGYNEKLFF.

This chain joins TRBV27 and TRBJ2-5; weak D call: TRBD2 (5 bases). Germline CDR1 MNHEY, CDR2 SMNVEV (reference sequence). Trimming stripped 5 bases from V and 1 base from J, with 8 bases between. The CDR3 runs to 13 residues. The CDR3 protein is CASSRGPQETQYF. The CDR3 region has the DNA TGTGCCAGCAGTAGAGGGCCCCAAGAGACCCAGTACTTC.

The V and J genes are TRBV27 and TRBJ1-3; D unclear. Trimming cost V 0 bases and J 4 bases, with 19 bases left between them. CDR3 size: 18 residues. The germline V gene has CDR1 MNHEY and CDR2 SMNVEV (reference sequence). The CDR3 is CASSLSLGGIGRGNTIYF. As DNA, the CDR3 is TGTGCCAGCAGTTTATCTTTGGGAGGGATTGGTAGGGGAAACACCATATATTTT.

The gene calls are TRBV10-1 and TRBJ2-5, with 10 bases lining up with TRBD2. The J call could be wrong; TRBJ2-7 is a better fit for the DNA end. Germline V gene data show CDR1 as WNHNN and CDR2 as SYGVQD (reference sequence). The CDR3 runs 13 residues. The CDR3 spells CARSSGSFHEQYF. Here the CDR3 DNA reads TGCGCCCGCTCTAGCGGGAGTTTCCACGAGCAGTACTTC.

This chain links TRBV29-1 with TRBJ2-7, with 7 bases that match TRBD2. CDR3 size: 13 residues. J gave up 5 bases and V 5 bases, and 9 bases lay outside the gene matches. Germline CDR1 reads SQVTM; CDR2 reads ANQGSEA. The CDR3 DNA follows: TGCAGCGTTACATCCGGGACTAAGGACGAGCAGTACTTC. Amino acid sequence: CSVTSGTKDEQYF.

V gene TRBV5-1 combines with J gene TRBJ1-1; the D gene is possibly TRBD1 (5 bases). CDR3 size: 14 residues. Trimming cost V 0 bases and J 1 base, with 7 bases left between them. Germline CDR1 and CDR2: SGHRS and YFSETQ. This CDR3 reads CASSLEQANTEAFF. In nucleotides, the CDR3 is TGCGCCAGCAGCTTGGAACAGGCGAACACTGAAGCTTTCTTT.

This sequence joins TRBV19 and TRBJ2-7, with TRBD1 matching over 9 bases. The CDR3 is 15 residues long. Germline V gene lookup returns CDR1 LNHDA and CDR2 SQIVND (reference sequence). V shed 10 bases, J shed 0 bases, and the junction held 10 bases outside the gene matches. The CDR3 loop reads CATLQTGGASYEQYF. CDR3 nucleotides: TGTGCCACTCTCCAAACAGGGGGCGCCTCCTACGAGCAGTACTTC.

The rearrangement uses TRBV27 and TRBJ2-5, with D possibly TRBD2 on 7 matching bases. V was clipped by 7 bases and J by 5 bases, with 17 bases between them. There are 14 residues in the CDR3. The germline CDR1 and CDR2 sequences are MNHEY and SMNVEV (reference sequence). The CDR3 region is CASNRGAPGETQYF. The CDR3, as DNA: TGTGCCAGCAACCGGGGGGCGCCCGGGGAGACCCAGTACTTC.

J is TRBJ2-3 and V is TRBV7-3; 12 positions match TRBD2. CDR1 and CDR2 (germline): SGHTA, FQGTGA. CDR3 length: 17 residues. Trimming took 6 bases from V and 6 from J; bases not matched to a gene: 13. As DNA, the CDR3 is TGTGCCAGCAGGCCATCGTGGCTAGCGGGAGGGCCTGATACGCAGTATTTT. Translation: CASRPSWLAGGPDTQYF. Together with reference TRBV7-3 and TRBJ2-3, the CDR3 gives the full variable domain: GAGVSQTPSNKVTEKGKYVELRCDPISGHTALYWYRQSLGQGPEFLIYFQGTGAADDSGLPNDRFFAVRPEGSVSTLKIQRTERGDSAVYLCASRPSWLAGGPDTQYFGPGTRLTVL.

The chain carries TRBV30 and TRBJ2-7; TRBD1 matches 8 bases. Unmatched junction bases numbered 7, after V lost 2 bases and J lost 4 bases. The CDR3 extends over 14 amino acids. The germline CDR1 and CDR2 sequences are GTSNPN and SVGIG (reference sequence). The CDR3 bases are TGTGCCTGGAGTTCGGGCAGGGGGCTTTACGAGCAGTACTTC. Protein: CAWSSGRGLYEQYF. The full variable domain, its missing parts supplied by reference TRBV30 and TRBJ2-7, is SQTIHQWPATLVQPVGSPLSLECTVEGTSNPNLYWYRQAAGRGLQLLFYSVGIGQISSEVPQNLSASRPQDRQFILSSKKLLLSDSGFYLCAWSSGRGLYEQYFGPGTRLTVT.

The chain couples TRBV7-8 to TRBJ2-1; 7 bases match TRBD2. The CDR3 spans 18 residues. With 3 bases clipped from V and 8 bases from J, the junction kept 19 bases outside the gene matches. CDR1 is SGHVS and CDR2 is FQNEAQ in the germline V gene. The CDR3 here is CASSLVARESPQSDEQFF. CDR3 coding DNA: TGTGCCAGCAGCTTGGTTGCGCGGGAGAGCCCCCAATCGGATGAGCAGTTCTTC.

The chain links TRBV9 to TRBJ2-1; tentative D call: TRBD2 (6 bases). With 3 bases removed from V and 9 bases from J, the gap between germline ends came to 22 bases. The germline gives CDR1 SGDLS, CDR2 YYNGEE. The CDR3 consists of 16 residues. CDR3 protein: CASSATSLAGGGEQFF. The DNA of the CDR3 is TGTGCCAGCAGCGCCACGTCTCTGGCCGGGGGAGGTGAGCAGTTCTTC. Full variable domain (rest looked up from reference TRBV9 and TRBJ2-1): DSGVTQTPKHLITATGQRVTLRCSPRSGDLSVYWYQQSLDQGLQFLIQYYNGEERAKGNILERFSAQQFPDLHSELNLSSLELGDSALYFCASSATSLAGGGEQFFGPGTRLTVL.